This record concerns one T cell receptor beta chain sequence. Trimming shortened V by 6 bases and J by 10 bases, and 12 bases separated the two germline ends. Germline CDR1 and CDR2: SNHLY and FYNNEI. The CDR3 is 11 residues long. Residents of about 25 US areas, aged roughly 18 to 89 years, made up the participants. The sample originates from a study of blood T cell repertoires in COVID-19. Study information: COVID-19 samples collected from the United States, Italy and Spain covered acute and convalescent phases. Sources were T cells, B-cell-depleted T cells, or PBMCs; the material itself was cDNA or gDNA.

Assay used: immunoSEQ multiplex PCR; TCRdb lists only in-frame clones, some missing. Seen here are approximately 300,000 clones, about nine tenths observed once, and the top ten hold around 2.5%. The V and J genes are TRBV2 and TRBJ1-1; D is ambiguous. Source material: PBMCs or T cells enriched from blood (not recorded which). This TCR derives from a man aged 55 to 70 who had recovered from COVID-19. The CDR3 DNA sequence: TGTGCCAGCAGGATTGCGGGTGGAGCTTTCTTT. Translated, it gives CASRIAGGAFF.